The entry below describes one T cell receptor (beta chain). Its antigen remains unidentified. This record belongs to a study of T cell responses to AZD1222 COVID-19 vaccine. The CDR3 sequence is 14 residues long. Germline V gene sequence: CDR1 KGHDR, CDR2 SFDVKD. V gave up 9 bases and J gave up 2 bases, with 13 bases separating them. Whole-study results and caveats: Repertoire sampling occurred only after the peak T cell response. Possibly, clonal diversity was underestimated; donors were largely white British and included more females.

TCRdb keeps only in-frame clones here, not all; method: immunoSEQ multiplex PCR. The sample includes 130,000 to 150,000 clones, approximately 89% of them seen just once. This clonotype originated in an adult in good health. Source: peripheral blood, taken on day 0 of AZD1222 vaccination. The chain recombines TRBV24-1 with TRBJ2-1, with D tentatively TRBD1 (6 bases). The CDR3 loop reads CATATGQPYNEQFF. The CDR3 coding sequence is TGTGCCACCGCGACCGGACAGCCCTACAATGAGCAGTTCTTC.